What follows are 28 T cell receptor beta chains derived from one specimen sequenced in a study of blood T cell repertoires in COVID-19. TCRdb's table, derived via immunoSEQ multiplex PCR, lists solely in-frame clones and lacks some. Of 350,000 to 450,000 clones listed, 70% to 90% are singletons. The source material was peripheral blood. These receptors were collected from a woman in her forties with COVID-19, enrolled during active disease.

The rearrangement uses TRBV14 and TRBJ2-7, with 12 bases that match TRBD1. Germline CDR1 and CDR2: SGHDN and FVKESK. V shed 3 bases and J 7 bases; nucleotides not matched to a gene: 7. CDR3 length equals 15 residues. CDR3 sequence reads: CASSHWDRGLGEQYF. As DNA, the CDR3 is TGTGCCAGCAGCCATTGGGACAGGGGGCTGGGGGAGCAGTACTTC.

The chain joins TRBV5-1 to TRBJ1-5; D remains ambiguous. V was pared by 5 bases and J by 1 base, with 13 bases between. The CDR3 runs 15 residues. Germline CDR1 is SGHRS and CDR2 is YFSETQ. This CDR3 reads CASRSGPRSNQPQHF. In nucleotides, the CDR3 is TGCGCCAGCAGGAGCGGACCGAGAAGCAATCAGCCCCAGCATTTT. Full variable domain (remainder filled in from reference TRBV5-1 and TRBJ1-5): KAGVTQTPRYLIKTRGQQVTLSCSPISGHRSVSWYQQTPGQGLQFLFEYFSETQRNKGNFPGRFSGRQFSNSRSEMNVSTLELGDSALYLCASRSGPRSNQPQHFGDGTRLSIL.

The chain links TRBV28 to TRBJ1-2; 8 bases match TRBD1. The CDR3 covers 16 residues. CDR1 is MDHEN and CDR2 is SYDVKM in the germline V gene. With 4 bases clipped from V and 1 base from J, the junction kept 8 bases outside the gene matches. CDR3 region: CASSSLGRGRNYGYTF. The CDR3 nucleotides are TGTGCCAGCAGTTCCCTCGGCAGGGGGCGTAACTATGGCTACACCTTC.

The V call is TRBV15, the J call TRBJ1-4; 10 bases are shared with TRBD1. Germline assignment: CDR1 LNHNV and CDR2 YYDKDF (reference sequence). After removal of 1 base from V and 8 bases from J, the junction contained 7 bases not matched to a gene. CDR3 length: 16 amino acids. CDR3 DNA: TGTGCCACCAGCAGAGCCCCGACAGGGGGCGAGGAAAAACTGTTTTTT. This sequence encodes CATSRAPTGGEEKLFF.

V and J are TRBV9 and TRBJ2-1; tentative D call: TRBD2 (6 bases). Per germline, CDR1 SGDLS and CDR2 YYNGEE. This CDR3 contains 14 residues. With 3 bases removed from V and 5 bases from J, the gap between germline ends came to 12 bases. Here the CDR3 reads CASSETSSHNEQFF. The DNA for the CDR3 is TGTGCCAGCAGCGAAACTAGCTCTCACAATGAGCAGTTCTTC.

V gene TRBV2 combines with J gene TRBJ2-2; 8 bases fit TRBD1. Losses at the gene ends were 6 bases for V and 7 bases for J; bases not matched to a gene: 7. Germline CDR1 and CDR2: SNHLY and FYNNEI. The CDR3 totals 14 residues. CDR3 nucleotide sequence: TGTGCCAGCAGCTCAGGGGGCTTAGGCGGGGAGCTGTTTTTT. Amino acids: CASSSGGLGGELFF.

This clone occurred once. This chain links TRBV7-3 with TRBJ2-1; 7 bases agree with TRBD1. The CDR3 spans 15 residues. The V gene's germline CDR1 is SGHTA and CDR2 FQGTGA. V lost 4 bases to trimming and J lost 6 bases; unmatched junction nucleotides: 9. This CDR3 is CASSSDRSRSNEQFF. The CDR3 DNA follows: TGTGCCAGCAGCTCGGACAGGAGTAGGAGCAATGAGCAGTTCTTC. Together with reference TRBV7-3 and TRBJ2-1, the CDR3 gives the full variable domain: GAGVSQTPSNKVTEKGKYVELRCDPISGHTALYWYRQSLGQGPEFLIYFQGTGAADDSGLPNDRFFAVRPEGSVSTLKIQRTERGDSAVYLCASSSDRSRSNEQFFGPGTRLTVL.

This chain uses TRBV5-1 with TRBJ1-1; tentative D call: TRBD1 (5 bases). The germline V gene has CDR1 SGHRS and CDR2 YFSETQ. The CDR3 is 16 residues long. The V gene lost 4 bases and the J gene lost 2 bases, with 18 bases spanning the gap. This CDR3 reads CASSTGGGQINTEAFF. In DNA form, the CDR3 reads TGCGCCAGCAGCACGGGGGGTGGGCAGATTAACACTGAAGCTTTCTTT. Filled out from reference TRBV5-1 and TRBJ1-1, the complete variable domain reads KAGVTQTPRYLIKTRGQQVTLSCSPISGHRSVSWYQQTPGQGLQFLFEYFSETQRNKGNFPGRFSGRQFSNSRSEMNVSTLELGDSALYLCASSTGGGQINTEAFFGQGTRLTVV.

This clone was recorded only once. V usage is TRBV5-4 and J usage is TRBJ2-3; 9 bases are a match to TRBD2. Germline lookup yields CDR1 SGHNT and CDR2 YYREEE (reference sequence). This CDR3 is 15 amino acids long. V dropped 2 bases and J dropped 6; count of bases not matched to a gene: 7. CDR3 coding DNA: TGTGCCAGCAGCTTCTATAGCGGGAGAGGGGATACGCAGTATTTT. Encoded protein: CASSFYSGRGDTQYF. The variable domain in full, completed from reference TRBV5-4 and TRBJ2-3, reads ETGVTQSPTHLIKTRGQQVTLRCSSQSGHNTVSWYQQALGQGPQFIFQYYREEENGRGNFPPRFSGLQFPNYSSELNVNALELDDSALYLCASSFYSGRGDTQYFGPGTRLTVL.

The V call is TRBV2, the J call TRBJ1-1, with a tentative D call TRBD1 (5 bases). CDR1 SNHLY and CDR2 FYNNEI come from the germline V gene. Trimming took 0 bases from V and 1 from J, leaving 9 bases between them. The CDR3 runs to 15 residues. The CDR3 nucleotides read TGTGCCAGCAGTGAAGCGCTTACAGGGAACACTGAAGCTTTCTTT. Residues: CASSEALTGNTEAFF.

V gene TRBV28 combines with J gene TRBJ1-4; D gene unclear. CDR3 length equals 13 residues. Germline-derived CDR1 and CDR2 are MDHEN and SYDVKM. Trimming stripped 2 bases from V and 7 bases from J, with 8 bases between. CDR3 loop: CASSLGNSEKLFF. The CDR3 nucleotides are TGTGCCAGCAGTTTAGGAAACAGTGAAAAACTGTTTTTT.

In the case of this clone: Within the sample, other DNA sequences also encode this same CDR3. The chain couples TRBV18 to TRBJ1-2, with 8 nucleotides matching TRBD1. Germline V gives CDR1 KGHSH, CDR2 LQKENI. The CDR3 is made up of 14 amino acids. V was clipped by 2 bases and J by 3 bases; unmatched bases: 2. In nucleotides, the CDR3 is TGTGCCAGCTCACCAGCAGGGGGCGACTATGGCTACACCTTC. It translates to CASSPAGGDYGYTF.

The rearrangement links TRBV7-2 to TRBJ2-7; D perhaps matches TRBD2 (5 bases). CDR1 SGHTA and CDR2 FQGNSA come from the germline V gene. V lost 5 bases, J lost 6 bases, and 11 bases lay in between. The CDR3 has 12 residues. The CDR3: CASSPPGVEQYF. The DNA for the CDR3 is TGTGCCAGCAGCCCCCCCGGGGTCGAGCAGTACTTC. The full variable domain, rest sourced from reference TRBV7-2 and TRBJ2-7, is GAGVSQSPSNKVTEKGKDVELRCDPISGHTALYWYRQSLGQGLEFLIYFQGNSAPDKSGLPSDRFSAERTGGSVSTLTIQRTQQEDSAVYLCASSPPGVEQYFGPGTRLTVT.

The V call is TRBV4-3, the J call TRBJ1-1; D call uncertain. V lost 4 bases, J lost 1 base, and 13 bases lay in between. The CDR3 is made up of 15 amino acids. CDR1 is LGHNA, CDR2 YSLEER, per germline. CDR3 sequence (DNA): TGCGCCAGCAGCCCTGTCCTAACAGAGAACACTGAAGCTTTCTTT. It is translated as CASSPVLTENTEAFF.

The chain carries TRBV19 and TRBJ2-1; 10 bases agree with TRBD2. This CDR3 is 13 amino acids long. V lost 5 bases and J lost 8; bases outside the gene matches: 3. Germline CDR1 LNHDA, CDR2 SQIVND (reference sequence). CDR3 DNA: TGTGCCAGTAGTTTCGGACTAGCGGATGAGCAGTTCTTC. Its protein is CASSFGLADEQFF.

V is TRBV2 and J is TRBJ2-6, with 9 bases identical to TRBD1. Trimming cost V 6 bases and J 0 bases; bases outside gene matches: 3. The CDR3 is 16 amino acids. The germline V gene encodes CDR1 SNHLY and CDR2 FYNNEI. The CDR3 DNA sequence: TGTGCCAGCAGGGGGACAGGGCGCTCTGGGGCCAACGTCCTGACTTTC. It specifies CASRGTGRSGANVLTF.

The CDR3 sequence is CASSPVTPPEGRYGYTF. For the CDR3, the DNA is TGTGCCAGCAGCCCGGTCACACCACCGGAGGGACGCTATGGCTACACCTTC. The chain couples TRBV7-9 to TRBJ1-2; TRBD1 might be the D (5 bases). Germline V gene data show CDR1 as SEHNR and CDR2 as FQNEAQ (reference sequence). This CDR3 spans 17 amino acids. Trimming stripped 5 bases from V and 4 bases from J, with 23 bases between.

In its sample, this clone was seen once. V gene TRBV5-8 combines with J gene TRBJ2-3, with 11 bases identical to TRBD2. The junction had 16 bases not matched to a gene; V was cut back by 5 bases and J by 8 bases. Germline lookup yields CDR1 SGHTS and CDR2 YDEGEE. This CDR3 has 17 amino acids. The CDR3 DNA follows: TGTGCCAGCAGTTCCCCGATAGCGGGGGGGCCGGAAGGTACGCAGTATTTT. Amino acids: CASSSPIAGGPEGTQYF.

This rearrangement joins TRBV28 to TRBJ2-6; no definite D call. V was clipped by 1 base and J by 4 bases, with 2 bases between them. Looked up from germline, CDR1 is MDHEN and CDR2 is SYDVKM. The CDR3 is 13 residues long. This chain's CDR3 is CASSLSGANVLTF. In nucleotides, the CDR3 is TGTGCCAGCAGTTTATCGGGGGCCAACGTCCTGACTTTC.

The chain carries TRBV28 and TRBJ2-7; 9 bases match TRBD1. The CDR3 runs to 11 residues. Germline V gene lookup returns CDR1 MDHEN and CDR2 SYDVKM. Losses at the gene ends were 7 bases for V and 7 bases for J; bases not matched to a gene: 2. CDR3 sequence: CASTGTGEQYF. The CDR3, as DNA: TGTGCCAGCACCGGGACAGGGGAGCAGTACTTC. The full variable domain, its missing parts supplied by reference TRBV28 and TRBJ2-7, is DVKVTQSSRYLVKRTGEKVFLECVQDMDHENMFWYRQDPGLGLRLIYFSYDVKMKEKGDIPEGYSVSREKKERFSLILESASTNQTSMYLCASTGTGEQYFGPGTRLTVT.

This chain connects TRBV9 to TRBJ2-2; perhaps TRBD1 as D (5 bases). Per germline, CDR1 SGDLS and CDR2 YYNGEE. V lost 1 base and J lost 6, with 10 bases in between. The CDR3 is made up of 14 amino acids. CDR3 sequence (DNA): TGTGCCAGCAGCGTACAGGACACATCCGGGGAGCTGTTTTTT. It encodes CASSVQDTSGELFF.

The chain recombines TRBV5-1 with TRBJ2-1; 7 nucleotides agree with TRBD1. CDR3 size: 18 residues. Germline V CDR1 and CDR2: SGHRS, YFSETQ. Trimming took 0 bases from V and 0 from J; bases not matched to a gene: 9. The CDR3 region has the DNA TGCGCCAGCAGCTTGGCCAGGGGGTTAAGCGGCTCCTACAATGAGCAGTTCTTC. It is translated as CASSLARGLSGSYNEQFF.

The rearrangement uses TRBV6-1 and TRBJ2-5; D is perhaps TRBD1 (6 bases). V was pared by 1 base and J by 2 bases, with 20 bases between. The germline gives CDR1 MNHNS, CDR2 SASEGT. The length of the CDR3 is 18 residues. CDR3 amino acids: CASSEELSIQGWQETQYF. The CDR3 DNA is TGTGCCAGCAGTGAAGAATTGTCGATTCAGGGGTGGCAAGAGACCCAGTACTTC.

The J gene is TRBJ1-2, the V gene TRBV27, with 7 bases lining up with TRBD1. V lost 6 bases and J lost 8; bases outside the gene matches: 9. CDR3 length: 13 amino acids. Germline V gives CDR1 MNHEY, CDR2 SMNVEV (reference sequence). The chain's CDR3 is CASRKGTALGYTF. The DNA of the CDR3 is TGTGCCAGCAGAAAAGGGACAGCCTTGGGCTACACCTTC.

V gene TRBV5-1 combines with J gene TRBJ1-2; D is unclear. V lost 0 bases to trimming and J lost 2 bases, with 11 bases between them. This CDR3 comprises 15 residues. Germline values: CDR1 SGHRS, CDR2 YFSETQ. The CDR3 DNA reads TGCGCCAGCAGCTTGGGAGGGATGGGAAACTATGGCTACACCTTC. Translated: CASSLGGMGNYGYTF. Full variable domain (remainder filled in from reference TRBV5-1 and TRBJ1-2): KAGVTQTPRYLIKTRGQQVTLSCSPISGHRSVSWYQQTPGQGLQFLFEYFSETQRNKGNFPGRFSGRQFSNSRSEMNVSTLELGDSALYLCASSLGGMGNYGYTFGSGTRLTVV.

This sequence joins TRBV19 and TRBJ2-2; TRBD1 might be the D (6 bases). CDR1 and CDR2 from the germline V gene are LNHDA and SQIVND (reference sequence). This CDR3 is 15 amino acids long. Trimming stripped 1 base from V and 5 bases from J, with 11 bases between. The CDR3: CASSIAQGWTGELFF. The CDR3 DNA reads as TGTGCCAGTAGTATAGCTCAGGGGTGGACCGGGGAGCTGTTTTTT.

V usage is TRBV30 and J usage is TRBJ2-1; the match to TRBD2 covers 14 bases. V shed 4 bases, J shed 3 bases, and the junction held 5 bases outside the gene matches. The length of the CDR3 is 16 residues. Germline values: CDR1 GTSNPN, CDR2 SVGIG (reference sequence). The CDR3 region has the DNA TGTGCCTGGACCCGACTAGCGGGAGGGAGCTACAATGAGCAGTTCTTC. Translated, it gives CAWTRLAGGSYNEQFF.

This clone occurred a few times. The gene calls are TRBV11-3 and TRBJ2-2; D call uncertain. The CDR3 covers 12 residues. Looked up from germline, CDR1 is SGHNT and CDR2 is YENEEA. V was shortened by 5 bases and J by 4 bases, with 5 bases between the two germline ends. CDR3 in amino acids: CASSGATGELFF. The CDR3 DNA follows: TGTGCCAGCAGCGGAGCCACCGGGGAGCTGTTTTTT.